Each of the 26 T cell receptor beta chains below was sequenced from the same sample in a study of blood T cell repertoires in COVID-19. Libraries were prepared by immunoSEQ multiplex PCR; TCRdb keeps only in-frame clonotypes and omits some of them. The table includes fewer than 150,000 clones, around 64% detected once. The sample comprised peripheral blood. The receptors shown here come from a human donor with acute or convalescent COVID-19. The donor label of this sample is uncertain.

As to this clone: This may come from a read error, since a much larger clone is one base off. The chain has TRBV7-7 and TRBJ2-3; perhaps TRBD2 as D (6 bases). With 3 bases removed from V and 3 bases from J, the gap between germline ends came to 7 bases. The CDR3 runs 13 residues. The germline V gene encodes CDR1 SSHAT and CDR2 FNYEAQ (reference sequence). The CDR3 loop is CASSLGGTDTQYF. The CDR3 bases are TGTGCCAGCAGCTTGGGGGGAACAGATACGCAGTATTTT.

The rearrangement uses TRBV28 and TRBJ2-1, with 8 positions matching TRBD1. V was clipped by 2 bases and J by 7 bases; unmatched bases: 7. This CDR3 has 15 residues. In germline, CDR1 is MDHEN, CDR2 SYDVKM. CDR3 sequence reads: CASSLMAGGMNEQFF. The CDR3 DNA reads as TGTGCCAGCAGTTTAATGGCAGGGGGCATGAATGAGCAGTTCTTC.

This clone was seen just once. This chain uses TRBV3-1 (or the pseudogene TRBV3-2) with TRBJ2-1, with D possibly matching TRBD1 (5 bases). Looked up from germline, CDR1 is LGHDT and CDR2 is YNNKEL (reference sequence). CDR3 length equals 15 residues. Trimming cost V 2 bases and J 7 bases, with 15 bases left between them. CDR3 sequence: CASSQLLRAWNEQFF. The CDR3 region has the DNA TGTGCCAGCAGCCAACTTCTCAGGGCGTGGAATGAGCAGTTCTTC.

This clone has a handful of counts. This chain joins TRBV29-1 and TRBJ1-3, with 8 bases that match TRBD1. Trimming at V came to 6 bases and at J to 4 bases, leaving 11 bases not matched to a gene. Germline V gene lookup returns CDR1 SQVTM and CDR2 ANQGSEA. The CDR3 runs 15 residues. CDR3 sequence (DNA): TGCAGCGTCTCACATTCCAGGGGGCTCGGAAACACCATATATTTT. Its protein is CSVSHSRGLGNTIYF. Full variable domain (rest looked up from reference TRBV29-1 and TRBJ1-3): SAVISQKPSRDICQRGTSLTIQCQVDSQVTMMFWYRQQPGQSLTLIATANQGSEATYESGFVIDKFPISRPNLTFSTLTVSNMSPEDSSIYLCSVSHSRGLGNTIYFGEGSWLTVV.

This clone was counted between two and nine times. The V call is TRBV30, the J call TRBJ1-1; 7 bases agree with TRBD1. The CDR3 totals 12 residues. Germline values: CDR1 GTSNPN, CDR2 SVGIG (reference sequence). J gave up 6 bases and V 4 bases, and 5 bases lay outside the gene matches. The CDR3 sequence: CAWTRQGAEAFF. CDR3 nucleotides: TGTGCCTGGACCCGACAGGGCGCTGAAGCTTTCTTT.

The V gene is TRBV19, the J gene TRBJ2-1; 7 nucleotides align to TRBD1. In germline, CDR1 is LNHDA, CDR2 SQIVND (reference sequence). Losses at the gene ends were 4 bases for V and 13 bases for J; bases not matched to a gene: 10. This CDR3 spans 13 amino acids. CDR3 DNA sequence: TGTGCCAGTAGTACCGATCGGACAGGAACTCAGTTCTTC. It specifies CASSTDRTGTQFF.

This clone occurred once. V is TRBV9 and J is TRBJ2-2, with 7 bases that match TRBD1. V shed 4 bases, J shed 2 bases, and the junction held 8 bases outside the gene matches. From germline, CDR1 is SGDLS and CDR2 YYNGEE. This CDR3 region has 16 residues. The CDR3 nucleotides are TGTGCCAGCAGCTTCCGGACAGGTGTAAACACCGGGGAGCTGTTTTTT. Translating gives CASSFRTGVNTGELFF.

The rearrangement joins TRBV5-1 to TRBJ1-3; D unresolved. Germline CDR1 is SGHRS and CDR2 is YFSETQ. Between the trimmed V and J ends, which lost 4 bases and 0 bases, there was a span of 8 bases. The CDR3 spans 14 residues. CDR3 amino acids: CASSGGGSGNTIYF. The CDR3 DNA follows: TGCGCCAGCAGCGGCGGAGGCTCTGGAAACACCATATATTTT. Looking up the rest from reference TRBV5-1 and TRBJ1-3 gives the full variable domain: KAGVTQTPRYLIKTRGQQVTLSCSPISGHRSVSWYQQTPGQGLQFLFEYFSETQRNKGNFPGRFSGRQFSNSRSEMNVSTLELGDSALYLCASSGGGSGNTIYFGEGSWLTVV.

The chain's CDR3 is CASSAPVRSSGANVLTF. As DNA, the CDR3 is TGTGCCAGCAGCGCCCCCGTGCGGAGCTCTGGGGCCAACGTCCTGACTTTC. The chain employs TRBV9 and TRBJ2-6; D uncertain. This CDR3 contains 17 residues. Germline V gives CDR1 SGDLS, CDR2 YYNGEE. Trimming stripped 3 bases from V and 0 bases from J, with 13 bases between.

The chain is built from TRBV5-1 and TRBJ1-1, with D tentatively TRBD1 (6 bases). Trimming took off 4 bases at V and 1 base at J, with 17 bases between the two ends. CDR3 length: 16 residues. Germline CDR1 SGHRS, CDR2 YFSETQ. This chain's CDR3 is CASSVSIMGQNTEAFF. CDR3 coding DNA: TGCGCCAGCAGCGTTTCCATTATGGGACAGAACACTGAAGCTTTCTTT.

V gene TRBV7-3 combines with J gene TRBJ1-6, with D tentatively TRBD1 (6 bases). The CDR3 covers 16 residues. V gave up 0 bases and J gave up 7 bases, with 13 bases separating them. Germline V gene sequence: CDR1 SGHTA, CDR2 FQGTGA. The CDR3 loop is CASSLTGLTGNSPLHF. The CDR3 nucleotides read TGTGCCAGCAGCTTAACGGGCCTAACAGGGAATTCACCCCTCCACTTT.

This clone showed up just a few times. This CDR3 reads CASSDLGLAGETYPRSTDTQYF. CDR3 DNA sequence: TGTGCCAGCAGTGATTTAGGACTAGCGGGGGAGACGTACCCGAGAAGCACAGATACGCAGTATTTT. V is TRBV2 and J is TRBJ2-3; 13 bases line up with TRBD2. Looked up from germline, CDR1 is SNHLY and CDR2 is FYNNEI. The V gene end was trimmed by 3 bases and the J gene end by 0 bases; junction bases not matched to a gene: 18. CDR3 length: 22 residues. Filled out from reference TRBV2 and TRBJ2-3, the complete variable domain reads EPEVTQTPSHQVTQMGQEVILRCVPISNHLYFYWYRQILGQKVEFLVSFYNNEISEKSEIFDDQFSVERPDGSNFTLKIRSTKLEDSAMYFCASSDLGLAGETYPRSTDTQYFGPGTRLTVL.

The DNA of the CDR3 is TGTGCCAGTAGTATTCTCGGCGGGGCTAACTATGGCTACACCTTC. This translates into CASSILGGANYGYTF. The chain uses TRBV19 and TRBJ1-2; D not resolved. With 3 bases removed from V and 0 bases from J, the gap between germline ends came to 11 bases. Germline values: CDR1 LNHDA, CDR2 SQIVND (reference sequence). The CDR3 sequence is 15 residues long.

CDR3 in amino acids: CASSDLLAGLSTDTQYF. Here the CDR3 DNA reads TGTGCCAGCAGTGATCTCCTAGCGGGTCTCAGCACAGATACGCAGTATTTT. The rearrangement links TRBV2 to TRBJ2-3; 8 bases are shared with TRBD2. The CDR3 has 17 amino acids. The trim removed 3 bases at V and 0 bases at J, leaving 8 bases unmatched. Per germline, CDR1 SNHLY and CDR2 FYNNEI.

In its sample, this clone was seen a few times. The chain uses TRBV19 and TRBJ1-5, with a weak D call TRBD1 (5 bases). Between the trimmed V and J ends, which lost 5 bases and 2 bases, there was a span of 10 bases. This CDR3 has 14 amino acids. Germline V gene lookup returns CDR1 LNHDA and CDR2 SQIVND (reference sequence). The CDR3 DNA follows: TGTGCCAGTAGTCCCAGGGCCCGCAATCAGCCCCAGCATTTT. Protein: CASSPRARNQPQHF.

This clone was seen a handful of times. CDR3 sequence reads: CASSLAIGGDSPLHF. The DNA for the CDR3 is TGTGCCAGCAGCTTAGCGATCGGAGGGGATTCACCCCTCCACTTT. This chain joins TRBV7-6 and TRBJ1-6, with TRBD1 as a possible D gene (5 bases). V dropped 0 bases and J dropped 8 bases, with 11 bases sitting between them. The CDR3 contains 15 residues. Germline CDR1 and CDR2: SGHVS and FNYEAQ.

The chain joins TRBV2 to TRBJ1-2; TRBD1 agrees at 7 bases. CDR3 size: 13 residues. J gave up 5 bases and V 6 bases, and 6 bases lay outside the gene matches. Germline-derived CDR1 and CDR2 are SNHLY and FYNNEI. The CDR3 DNA is TGTGCCAGCAGCGAACAGGGGTATTATGGCTACACCTTC. Translated: CASSEQGYYGYTF.

This sequence joins TRBV20-1 and TRBJ2-7, with D perhaps matching TRBD2 (5 bases). The CDR3 is 11 amino acids. Per the germline V gene, CDR1 is DFQATT and CDR2 is SNEGSKA (reference sequence). Trimming stripped 1 base from V and 9 bases from J, with 10 bases between. The CDR3 loop reads CSARGARGQYV. The CDR3, as DNA: TGCAGTGCTAGAGGTGCCCGGGGGCAGTACGTC.

This chain connects TRBV11-2 to TRBJ2-2, with 7 bases lining up with TRBD2. The CDR3 loop spans 15 amino acids. Germline CDR1 is SGHAT and CDR2 is FQNNGV. V shed 4 bases, J shed 6 bases, and the junction held 8 bases outside the gene matches. This chain's CDR3 is CASSSGLIGAGELFF. The CDR3 region has the DNA TGTGCCAGCAGCTCGGGACTAATCGGGGCCGGGGAGCTGTTTTTT. The full variable domain, rest sourced from reference TRBV11-2 and TRBJ2-2, is EAGVAQSPRYKIIEKRQSVAFWCNPISGHATLYWYQQILGQGPKLLIQFQNNGVVDDSQLPKDRFSAERLKGVDSTLKIQPAKLEDSAVYLCASSSGLIGAGELFFGEGSRLTVL.

This clone was detected once. V and J are TRBV4-2 and TRBJ2-7; 9 bases are shared with TRBD1. CDR1 and CDR2 from the germline V gene are LGHNA and YNFKEQ. CDR3 length equals 16 residues. J lost 3 bases, V lost 0 bases, and 6 bases had no gene match. This CDR3 reads CASSQDPDRGIYEQYV. The CDR3 DNA follows: TGTGCCAGCAGCCAAGATCCGGACAGGGGAATCTACGAGCAGTACGTC.

Note on this clone: Distinct nucleotide sequences in the sample also encode this CDR3. This sequence joins TRBV5-1 and TRBJ1-4; possible D gene TRBD1, 5 bases. Trimming removed 0 bases from V and 5 bases from J, with 8 bases in between. Germline CDR1 and CDR2: SGHRS and YFSETQ. The CDR3 is 14 residues long. CDR3 bases: TGCGCCAGCAGCTTGGATCGGGGGAATGAAAAACTGTTTTTT. It codes for CASSLDRGNEKLFF.

V gene TRBV3-1 (or the pseudogene TRBV3-2) combines with J gene TRBJ1-1; 8 bases align to TRBD1. V was pared by 3 bases and J by 3 bases, with 3 bases of the junction left unmatched. CDR1 is LGHDT and CDR2 is YNNKEL in the germline V gene (reference sequence). This CDR3 has 14 residues. CDR3 loop: CASSQVTGDTEAFF. DNA of the CDR3: TGTGCCAGCAGCCAGGTGACAGGGGACACTGAAGCTTTCTTT.

The rearrangement links TRBV2 to TRBJ1-1; no definite D call. V was clipped by 6 bases and J by 2 bases, with 10 bases between them. Germline V gives CDR1 SNHLY, CDR2 FYNNEI. This CDR3 has 13 amino acids. This chain's CDR3 is CASSYNRNTEAFF. Written as DNA, the CDR3 is TGTGCCAGCAGCTACAACAGAAACACTGAAGCTTTCTTT.

This chain joins TRBV15 and TRBJ1-2, with TRBD1 as a possible D gene (5 bases). This CDR3 contains 15 residues. CDR1 LNHNV and CDR2 YYDKDF come from the germline V gene (reference sequence). V was trimmed by 3 bases and J by 1 base, leaving 12 bases between them. The CDR3 protein is CATSSAERGNYGYTF. The CDR3 coding sequence is TGTGCCACCAGCAGTGCCGAAAGGGGTAACTATGGCTACACCTTC.

V and J are TRBV5-1 and TRBJ1-4, with 7 nucleotides matching TRBD1. Germline values: CDR1 SGHRS, CDR2 YFSETQ. With V trimmed by 3 bases and J by 7 bases, 6 bases remained unmatched. This CDR3 is 14 amino acids long. The CDR3: CASSSQGGGEKLFF. The CDR3 DNA is TGCGCCAGCAGCTCCCAGGGGGGCGGTGAAAAACTGTTTTTT.

The chain joins TRBV19 to TRBJ2-5; 7 bases fit TRBD1. Germline V gene lookup returns CDR1 LNHDA and CDR2 SQIVND (reference sequence). The CDR3 sequence is 13 residues long. After removal of 5 bases from V and 4 bases from J, the junction contained 4 bases not matched to a gene. The CDR3 DNA follows: TGTGCCAGTAGTGTACAGGGGCGAGAGACCCAGTACTTC. This gives the protein CASSVQGRETQYF.